The entry that follows covers one T cell receptor (beta chain) sequence. TCRdb redid the calling of the 5' RACE reads with MiXCR, one entry per CDR3 protein. The sample includes 90,000 to 120,000 distinct CDR3 sequences, approximately 25% of them seen just once. This sample stems from a study of CD8 T cells in ankylosing spondylitis. Sequencing was performed on synovial fluid, either unsorted or a sorted T cell fraction (not recorded which). The TCR was taken from a male donor with ankylosing spondylitis.

Written as DNA, the CDR3 is TGCAGTGCTCCCGCGGGACTTACCGATGGGGGGTACAATGAGCAGTTCTTC. This translates into CSAPAGLTDGGYNEQFF. This chain uses TRBV20-1 with TRBJ2-1; D perhaps matches TRBD2 (6 bases). Trimming stripped 5 bases from V and 4 bases from J, with 24 bases between. CDR1 and CDR2 from the germline V gene are DFQATT and SNEGSKA (reference sequence). CDR3 length: 17 amino acids.